This T cell receptor beta chain was sequenced for a study of cytomegalovirus exposure and HLA in healthy donors. The CDR3 sequence is 15 residues long. In germline, CDR1 is MDHEN, CDR2 SYDVKM. Trimming cost V 6 bases and J 5 bases; bases outside gene matches: 10. This clone was counted once. 13 Jbeta primers and 60 Vbeta primers were used for the PCR. In the original analysis: In a later analysis, around 10 million of 75 million to 90 million unique beta chains occurred in at least two donors. TCRdb's copy holds only in-frame clones and misses some; the assay was immunoSEQ multiplex PCR. Clone size and the V and J calls come from that table; the DNA yielded D and trimming. The sample shows tens of thousands of clones, around 78% of them seen only once.

The chain is built from TRBV28 and TRBJ2-5; TRBD2 aligns across 9 bases. The TCR was taken from a male donor in good health and CMV-seropositive. The specimen sequenced was PBMCs. Written as DNA, the CDR3 is TGTGCCAGCAGGGGCGGGAGGGCTTTCAGGGAGACCCAGTACTTC. Residues: CASRGGRAFRETQYF.